The 20 T cell receptor beta chains listed next were all sequenced from one sample in a study of PD-1 blockade in classical Hodgkin lymphoma. Every patient relapsed after autologous stem cell transplantation, and brentuximab vedotin exposure varied. Sequencing used immunoSEQ multiplex PCR; TCRdb keeps in-frame clones, though not all of them. This table has thousands of clones, around four fifths appearing once. This specimen consisted of peripheral blood mononuclear cells (PBMCs), obtained before the second cycle of nivolumab. The source is a human donor with classical Hodgkin lymphoma.

The genes are TRBV19 and TRBJ2-7; unclear D gene. Germline values: CDR1 LNHDA, CDR2 SQIVND (reference sequence). The CDR3 is made up of 14 amino acids. V shed 3 bases and J shed 4 bases, with 13 bases lying between them. This CDR3 reads CASSILGIGYEQYF. CDR3 coding DNA: TGTGCCAGTAGTATCTTGGGAATTGGGTACGAGCAGTACTTC.

This clone turned up a few times. This chain connects TRBV7-2 to TRBJ1-2, with TRBD1 matching over 9 bases. This CDR3 has 15 residues. The junction had 7 bases not matched to a gene; V was cut back by 5 bases and J by 3 bases. CDR1 is SGHTA, CDR2 FQGNSA, per germline. Here the CDR3 reads CASSPAQGAYYGYTF. CDR3 coding DNA: TGTGCCAGCAGCCCCGCACAGGGGGCCTACTATGGCTACACCTTC. Complete variable domain (other parts from reference TRBV7-2 and TRBJ1-2): GAGVSQSPSNKVTEKGKDVELRCDPISGHTALYWYRQSLGQGLEFLIYFQGNSAPDKSGLPSDRFSAERTGGSVSTLTIQRTQQEDSAVYLCASSPAQGAYYGYTFGSGTRLTVV.

The rearrangement uses TRBV7-2 and TRBJ2-1; D is ambiguous. CDR1 is SGHTA, CDR2 FQGNSA, per germline. The CDR3 length is 15 residues. The V and J ends lost 2 bases and 2 bases respectively, with 10 bases between them. Here the CDR3 DNA reads TGTGCCAGCAGCTTACTCTCGTCAACCTACAATGAGCAGTTCTTC. Translation: CASSLLSSTYNEQFF.

The chain recombines TRBV4-1 with TRBJ2-7; D is possibly TRBD1 (5 bases). The CDR3 extends over 14 amino acids. Trimming pared 1 base from V and 2 bases from J, leaving 9 bases between. Germline V gene data show CDR1 as MGHRA and CDR2 as YSYEKL. The CDR3 region is CASSQVGAAYEQYF. The CDR3 DNA reads TGCGCCAGCAGCCAAGTAGGGGCGGCCTACGAGCAGTACTTC.

The chain joins TRBV4-1 to TRBJ2-7; 7 bases align to TRBD2. Germline CDR1 is MGHRA and CDR2 is YSYEKL. CDR3 length: 16 residues. The trim removed 6 bases at V and 5 bases at J, leaving 16 bases unmatched. The CDR3 region is CASSGREVTGGDEQYF. The CDR3 DNA sequence: TGCGCCAGCAGTGGGAGGGAGGTGACCGGAGGTGACGAGCAGTACTTC.

The sample holds a few counts of this clone. The rearrangement joins TRBV19 to TRBJ1-2; 7 bases fit TRBD1. The CDR3 has 12 residues. After removal of 5 bases from V and 8 bases from J, the junction contained 5 bases not matched to a gene. Germline CDR1 LNHDA, CDR2 SQIVND (reference sequence). CDR3 nucleotides: TGTGCCAGTAGTGCCAGACAGGGAGGCTACACCTTC. Its translation: CASSARQGGYTF.

The chain is built from TRBV6-5 and TRBJ1-2, with 7 bases matching TRBD1. With 1 base clipped from V and 1 base from J, the junction kept 6 bases outside the gene matches. The CDR3 runs to 16 residues. Germline lookup yields CDR1 MNHEY and CDR2 SVGAGI. Written as DNA, the CDR3 is TGTGCCAGCAGTTACTTCGCGGCAGGGGGTAACTATGGCTACACCTTC. Translating gives CASSYFAAGGNYGYTF.

The V gene is TRBV6-5, the J gene TRBJ1-4; possibly TRBD1 for D (5 bases). This CDR3 contains 14 residues. With 2 bases removed from V and 4 bases from J, the gap between germline ends came to 8 bases. The germline gives CDR1 MNHEY, CDR2 SVGAGI. The CDR3 region is CASSYDSYNEKLFF. The CDR3 DNA reads TGTGCCAGCAGTTACGACAGCTATAATGAAAAACTGTTTTTT.

The chain combines TRBV27 with TRBJ2-1, with TRBD1 matching over 8 bases. CDR3 length equals 11 residues. V dropped 6 bases and J dropped 15; count of bases not matched to a gene: 7. CDR1 and CDR2 (germline): MNHEY, SMNVEV (reference sequence). The DNA for the CDR3 is TGTGCCAGCAGCCAAACAGGGGGTTGGTTCTTC. This sequence encodes CASSQTGGWFF.

V and J are TRBV2 and TRBJ2-2, with a tentative D call TRBD2 (7 bases). Trimming shortened V by 8 bases and J by 3 bases, and 13 bases separated the two germline ends. The CDR3 has 14 amino acids. Germline V lookup: CDR1 SNHLY, CDR2 FYNNEI. This CDR3 reads CASAREGDTGELFF. The CDR3 nucleotides read TGTGCCAGCGCGAGGGAGGGGGACACCGGGGAGCTGTTTTTT.

The chain uses TRBV6-5 and TRBJ1-1; a weak D match, TRBD1 (5 bases). Germline loops: CDR1 MNHEY, CDR2 SVGAGI. This CDR3 spans 14 amino acids. The V end lost 2 bases, the J end lost 5 bases, and 12 bases lay between the germline ends. Written as DNA, the CDR3 is TGTGCCAGCAGTTACGAAGGGAGGGGTACTGAAGCTTTCTTT. This sequence encodes CASSYEGRGTEAFF.

In DNA form, the CDR3 reads TGTGCCAGTAGTATCAGGGGCTACCCCTACGAGCAGTACTTC. It codes for CASSIRGYPYEQYF. V usage is TRBV19 and J usage is TRBJ2-7; D may be TRBD1 (6 bases). V was pared by 3 bases and J by 2 bases, with 11 bases between. The CDR3 has 14 residues. Germline loops: CDR1 LNHDA, CDR2 SQIVND (reference sequence).

This clone was observed once. The chain couples TRBV15 to TRBJ2-1, with TRBD2 identical over 8 bases. The CDR3 is made up of 16 amino acids. Trimming took 0 bases from V and 8 from J; bases not matched to a gene: 9. Germline lookup yields CDR1 LNHNV and CDR2 YYDKDF (reference sequence). CDR3 loop: CATSRDPGLAADEQFF. The CDR3 DNA reads as TGTGCCACCAGCAGAGATCCCGGACTAGCCGCCGATGAGCAGTTCTTC.

This clone appeared a few times. The V and J genes are TRBV5-4 and TRBJ2-3, with a weak D call TRBD1 (6 bases). This CDR3 region has 15 residues. V was pared by 0 bases and J by 4 bases, with 12 bases between. Germline lookup yields CDR1 SGHNT and CDR2 YYREEE (reference sequence). In nucleotides, the CDR3 is TGTGCCAGCAGCTTGGGAGACAGGCCCCCAGATACGCAGTATTTT. This gives the protein CASSLGDRPPDTQYF.

The rearrangement joins TRBV7-9 to TRBJ2-7; maybe TRBD2 (7 bases). CDR1 and CDR2 from the germline V gene are SEHNR and FQNEAQ (reference sequence). This CDR3 comprises 14 residues. Trimming removed 5 bases at V and 3 bases at J, with 14 bases between. CDR3 sequence reads: CASSPRGGFYEQYF. Written as DNA, the CDR3 is TGTGCCAGCAGCCCGAGGGGGGGGTTCTACGAGCAGTACTTC. Variable domain in full (rest from reference TRBV7-9 and TRBJ2-7): DTGVSQNPRHKITKRGQNVTFRCDPISEHNRLYWYRQTLGQGPEFLTYFQNEAQLEKSRLLSDRFSAERPKGSFSTLEIQRTEQGDSAMYLCASSPRGGFYEQYFGPGTRLTVT.

The chain couples TRBV6-5 to TRBJ1-2; D is perhaps TRBD1 (5 bases). Trimming took 5 bases from V and 0 from J, leaving 13 bases between them. This CDR3 has 15 amino acids. CDR1 is MNHEY and CDR2 is SVGAGI in the germline V gene. As DNA, the CDR3 is TGTGCCAGCAGTCCCTCGTGGGGCGCTAACTATGGCTACACCTTC. This translates into CASSPSWGANYGYTF.

The chain has TRBV28 and TRBJ1-5; TRBD1 is a possible D gene (5 bases). The germline V gene has CDR1 MDHEN and CDR2 SYDVKM. The CDR3 runs 17 residues. V lost 1 base to trimming and J lost 3 bases, with 16 bases between them. CDR3: CASSLSQGSGNNQPQHF. The DNA for the CDR3 is TGTGCCAGCAGTTTATCTCAGGGATCGGGGAACAATCAGCCCCAGCATTTT.

The J gene is TRBJ2-7, the V gene TRBV18; a weak D match, TRBD2 (6 bases). V lost 2 bases to trimming and J lost 4 bases, with 9 bases between them. This CDR3 region has 13 residues. Germline CDR1 KGHSH, CDR2 LQKENI. The CDR3, as DNA: TGTGCCAGCTCACCAACGGGACTTTACGAGCAGTACTTC. This encodes CASSPTGLYEQYF.

The CDR3 protein is CASSLFTFTGNSPLHF. CDR3 nucleotide sequence: TGTGCCAGCAGCTTATTTACCTTTACGGGTAATTCACCCCTCCACTTT. V is TRBV5-4 and J is TRBJ1-6; D ambiguous. CDR1 and CDR2 (germline): SGHNT, YYREEE (reference sequence). The CDR3 has 16 amino acids. Trimming stripped 2 bases from V and 6 bases from J, with 15 bases between. The variable domain in full, completed from reference TRBV5-4 and TRBJ1-6, reads ETGVTQSPTHLIKTRGQQVTLRCSSQSGHNTVSWYQQALGQGPQFIFQYYREEENGRGNFPPRFSGLQFPNYSSELNVNALELDDSALYLCASSLFTFTGNSPLHFGNGTRLTVT.

The rearrangement uses TRBV29-1 and TRBJ2-1; D may be TRBD2 (7 bases). This CDR3 has 15 amino acids. The germline CDR1 and CDR2 sequences are SQVTM and ANQGSEA. V lost 7 bases, J lost 6 bases, and 22 bases lay in between. The CDR3 DNA reads as TGCAGCGCCGAGGTCGGTGGGGGGGCTGGCAATGAGCAGTTCTTC. Its translation is CSAEVGGGAGNEQFF.